Presented here are 10 T cell receptor beta chains from one specimen sequenced in a study of shared clonotypes between healthy human individuals. The protocol was immunoSEQ multiplex PCR, while the TCRdb copy is restricted to in-frame clones and leaves out a portion. The data contain 2.3 million or so clones, 93% of them singletons. The specimen was naive CD4+ T cells from PBMCs. Documented subset: CD45RA+ positively selected. The receptors were sampled from a man aged 18-30 years in good health. Some clones in this sample may be carry-over from other donors' samples.

The chain carries TRBV11-2 and TRBJ2-1, with TRBD2 identical over 16 bases. The junction had 8 bases not matched to a gene; V was cut back by 4 bases and J by 8 bases. CDR1 and CDR2 from the germline V gene are SGHAT and FQNNGV. The CDR3 runs 17 residues. The CDR3 sequence is CASSSPGTSGRGDEQFF. Written as DNA, the CDR3 is TGTGCCAGCAGCTCTCCCGGGACTAGCGGGAGGGGCGATGAGCAGTTCTTC.

This chain connects TRBV10-3 to TRBJ1-4; perhaps TRBD1 as D (5 bases). Germline CDR1 ENHRY, CDR2 SYGVKD. Deletions cut 3 bases from V and 4 bases from J, with 15 bases between. CDR3 length equals 16 residues. The CDR3 loop reads CAISEAGPGGNEKLFF. DNA of the CDR3: TGTGCCATCAGTGAAGCGGGCCCGGGGGGTAATGAAAAACTGTTTTTT.

The gene calls are TRBV7-8 and TRBJ2-7; TRBD2 aligns across 7 bases. Germline V gene sequence: CDR1 SGHVS, CDR2 FQNEAQ. CDR3 length: 15 residues. The V segment lost 5 bases and the J segment 3 bases; nucleotides outside the gene matches: 10. CDR3: CASSKRGRSVYEQYF. CDR3 sequence (DNA): TGTGCCAGCAGCAAGCGGGGCCGTAGTGTCTACGAGCAGTACTTC.

The gene calls are TRBV5-1 and TRBJ2-5, with 8 bases fitting TRBD1. CDR1 is SGHRS, CDR2 YFSETQ, per germline. After removal of 4 bases from V and 2 bases from J, the junction contained 10 bases not matched to a gene. The CDR3 totals 16 residues. The CDR3 loop reads CASSVGATGGQETQYF. The DNA for the CDR3 is TGCGCCAGCAGCGTGGGGGCCACAGGGGGACAAGAGACCCAGTACTTC.

CDR3 sequence reads: CASSRDSGFKNIQYF. CDR3 DNA sequence: TGTGCCAGCAGCCGCGATTCGGGATTCAAAAACATTCAGTACTTC. The V call is TRBV7-2, the J call TRBJ2-4, with a weak D call TRBD2 (5 bases). The V gene's germline CDR1 is SGHTA and CDR2 FQGNSA. V lost 5 bases, J lost 3 bases, and 14 bases lay in between. The CDR3 runs 15 residues.

The V call is TRBV10-3, the J call TRBJ1-2; 12 nucleotides align to TRBD1. V lost 1 base to trimming and J lost 8 bases; unmatched junction nucleotides: 5. CDR3 length: 15 amino acids. Germline loops: CDR1 ENHRY, CDR2 SYGVKD. The CDR3 reads CAISEWDRGRRGYTF. Written as DNA, the CDR3 is TGTGCCATCAGTGAGTGGGACAGGGGGCGGAGAGGCTACACCTTC.

Of note for this clone: Other DNA sequences of this sample code for an identical CDR3. The chain recombines TRBV28 with TRBJ2-7; possible D gene TRBD2, 6 bases. Germline assignment: CDR1 MDHEN and CDR2 SYDVKM. The CDR3 length is 14 residues. The ends were cut back, 3 bases at V and 0 bases at J, with 9 bases in the middle. CDR3 region: CASSLISGSYEQYF. Written as DNA, the CDR3 is TGTGCCAGCAGTTTGATTAGCGGCTCCTACGAGCAGTACTTC.

The rearrangement joins TRBV6-1 to TRBJ1-2, with a possible D match to TRBD1 (5 bases). Looked up from germline, CDR1 is MNHNS and CDR2 is SASEGT. V was pared by 6 bases and J by 4 bases, with 12 bases between. The CDR3 sequence is 13 residues long. CDR3 DNA: TGTGCCAGCAGGACCGGGACGGTCTATGGCTACACCTTC. It codes for CASRTGTVYGYTF.

The gene calls are TRBV6-5 and TRBJ2-7, with a tentative D call TRBD2 (6 bases). Trimming shortened V by 7 bases and J by 2 bases, and 12 bases separated the two germline ends. This CDR3 comprises 13 residues. Germline CDR1 MNHEY, CDR2 SVGAGI. The DNA of the CDR3 is TGTGCCAGCAATCCCGGGGGAACCTACGAGCAGTACTTC. This translates into CASNPGGTYEQYF.

The chain is built from TRBV29-1 and TRBJ1-1, with 9 nucleotides matching TRBD1. The CDR3 consists of 13 residues. V was pared by 4 bases and J by 6 bases, with 6 bases of the junction left unmatched. CDR1 SQVTM and CDR2 ANQGSEA come from the germline V gene. The CDR3 loop is CSVGTGGGAEAFF. As DNA, the CDR3 is TGCAGCGTTGGTACAGGGGGCGGGGCTGAAGCTTTCTTT.